Below, 20 T cell receptor beta chains from the same sample are listed, as sequenced in a study of T-cell reconstitution after alpha-beta-depleted transplantation in children. Unique molecular identifiers were built into the TCRbeta library. One entry per CDR3 protein results from TCRdb running MiXCR on the PCR reads. The sample holds 150,000 to 250,000 distinct CDR3 sequences, more than 12% seen once. The material was PBMCs from the stem cell graft donor, obtained from the stem cell graft. The receptor set was obtained from a human donor who donated a stem cell graft to a child with acute lymphoblastic leukemia.

This clonotype was observed a few times. This chain joins TRBV5-4 and TRBJ2-1; maybe TRBD2 (7 bases). This CDR3 comprises 14 residues. Germline CDR1 and CDR2: SGHNT and YYREEE (reference sequence). Trimming cost V 0 bases and J 8 bases, with 12 bases left between them. The CDR3 loop reads CASSLARGAHEQFF. The CDR3 nucleotides read TGTGCCAGCAGCTTGGCCCGGGGGGCACATGAGCAGTTCTTC.

On this clonotype: Being one base from a much bigger clone, this may be a read error. The chain uses TRBV5-5 and TRBJ2-7; no clear D. Germline V gene lookup returns CDR1 SGHKS and CDR2 YYEKEE (reference sequence). The CDR3 has 14 residues. CDR3 protein: CASSFGPSTYERYF. The CDR3 nucleotides read TGTGCCAGCAGCTTCGGCCCTTCAACCTACGAGCGGTACTTC.

The chain couples TRBV13 to TRBJ2-3; TRBD2 is a possible D gene (5 bases). Germline V lookup: CDR1 PRHDT, CDR2 FYEKMQ (reference sequence). V shed 3 bases and J shed 0 bases, with 10 bases lying between them. The CDR3 is 15 amino acids. Written as DNA, the CDR3 is TGTGCCAGCAGCTTCCGGCGGACTAGCACAGATACGCAGTATTTT. This encodes CASSFRRTSTDTQYF.

Ten or more counts support this clonotype. The V gene is TRBV4-1, the J gene TRBJ2-7, with D hard to call. The V gene lost 5 bases and the J gene lost 5 bases, with 10 bases spanning the gap. The germline V gene has CDR1 MGHRA and CDR2 YSYEKL. The CDR3 covers 12 residues. The CDR3 sequence is CASSFGPDEQYF. CDR3 DNA: TGCGCCAGCAGCTTTGGGCCCGACGAGCAGTACTTC.

This sequence joins TRBV9 and TRBJ1-2; D call uncertain. The V gene lost 5 bases and the J gene lost 6 bases, with 5 bases spanning the gap. This CDR3 has 10 residues. Germline lookup yields CDR1 SGDLS and CDR2 YYNGEE. The CDR3 bases are TGTGCCAGCAGGGTTAATGGCTACACCTTC. The encoded protein is CASRVNGYTF. Full variable domain (rest looked up from reference TRBV9 and TRBJ1-2): DSGVTQTPKHLITATGQRVTLRCSPRSGDLSVYWYQQSLDQGLQFLIQYYNGEERAKGNILERFSAQQFPDLHSELNLSSLELGDSALYFCASRVNGYTFGSGTRLTVV.

This clonotype was seen ten or more times. The CDR3 bases are TGCGCCAGCAGCTTGAAGGCCTGGGGCAACCCTAATTCACCCCTCCACTTT. This sequence encodes CASSLKAWGNPNSPLHF. The genes are TRBV5-1 and TRBJ1-6, with TRBD1 as a possible D gene (5 bases). The length of the CDR3 is 17 residues. Trimming shortened V by 1 base and J by 6 bases, and 17 bases separated the two germline ends. Germline loops: CDR1 SGHRS, CDR2 YFSETQ.

This clonotype was found many times. In nucleotides, the CDR3 is TGTGCCAGCAGCCAAGATCGGACTAGGCCCTACGAGCAGTACTTC. This gives the protein CASSQDRTRPYEQYF. The rearrangement links TRBV14 to TRBJ2-7; 7 nucleotides match TRBD2. The V and J ends lost 0 bases and 2 bases, in that order; junction bases with no gene match: 4. This CDR3 is built from 15 residues. Germline V gives CDR1 SGHDN, CDR2 FVKESK.

Many counts were recorded for this clonotype. CDR3 sequence reads: CASNDRGSGNTIYF. Written as DNA, the CDR3 is TGTGCCAGCAATGACAGGGGTTCAGGAAACACCATATATTTT. This chain uses TRBV12-3 or TRBV12-4 with TRBJ1-3; 8 bases fit TRBD1. This CDR3 contains 14 residues. J was trimmed by 4 bases and V by 7 bases; bases with no gene match: 6.

The rearrangement links TRBV3-1 to TRBJ1-4; tentative D call: TRBD1 (5 bases). The CDR3 is 18 residues long. Trimming cost V 0 bases and J 6 bases, with 20 bases left between them. CDR1 and CDR2 from the germline V gene are LGHDT and YNNKEL (reference sequence). CDR3 sequence (DNA): TGTGCCAGCAGCCAAGAAGGGGAAGAGAAGTCCTGGGATGAAAAACTGTTTTTT. Its translation: CASSQEGEEKSWDEKLFF.

Only a few counts were recorded for this clonotype. V and J are TRBV20-1 and TRBJ1-5; no firm D call. Germline V gene data show CDR1 as DFQATT and CDR2 as SNEGSKA (reference sequence). V was trimmed by 0 bases and J by 4 bases, leaving 4 bases between them. The CDR3 runs to 12 residues. CDR3 region: CSAREPNQPQHF. CDR3 sequence (DNA): TGCAGTGCTAGAGAACCAAATCAGCCCCAGCATTTT.

This clonotype was observed a handful of times. The V and J genes are TRBV5-1 and TRBJ1-5; D possibly corresponds to TRBD1 (5 bases). CDR3 length: 14 amino acids. Germline V gene sequence: CDR1 SGHRS, CDR2 YFSETQ. With 4 bases removed from V and 3 bases from J, the gap between germline ends came to 11 bases. CDR3 region: CASSALGDNQPQHF. CDR3 bases: TGCGCCAGCAGCGCCCTGGGGGACAATCAGCCCCAGCATTTT. The variable domain in full, with the rest retrieved from reference TRBV5-1 and TRBJ1-5, is KAGVTQTPRYLIKTRGQQVTLSCSPISGHRSVSWYQQTPGQGLQFLFEYFSETQRNKGNFPGRFSGRQFSNSRSEMNVSTLELGDSALYLCASSALGDNQPQHFGDGTRLSIL.

The V and J genes are TRBV12-3 or TRBV12-4 and TRBJ2-1; D might be TRBD1 (7 bases). The CDR3 runs 15 residues. Trimming left V 5 bases short and J 9 bases short, with 20 bases between. CDR3 coding DNA: TGTGCCAGCAGTCCCAGGGGGGCGGGAAAGGGTGAGCAGTTCTTC. The encoded protein is CASSPRGAGKGEQFF.

This clonotype was detected many times. J is TRBJ2-3 and V is TRBV5-1; 9 bases are shared with TRBD2. CDR3 length equals 15 residues. From germline, CDR1 is SGHRS and CDR2 YFSETQ. Trimming took 6 bases from V and 3 from J; bases not matched to a gene: 8. The CDR3 DNA follows: TGCGCCAGCACCGGGGCTAGCGGGAATACAGATACGCAGTATTTT. It yields the protein CASTGASGNTDTQYF.

This clonotype was picked up many times. V and J are TRBV7-6 and TRBJ2-6; D gene ambiguous. The V and J ends lost 6 bases and 0 bases respectively, with 9 bases between them. The CDR3 runs 15 residues. Germline V gives CDR1 SGHVS, CDR2 FNYEAQ. This chain's CDR3 is CASSPSSSGANVLTF. CDR3 DNA sequence: TGTGCCAGCAGTCCATCGTCCTCTGGGGCCAACGTCCTGACTTTC.

This clonotype appeared many times. The CDR3 reads CASSWTGGETQYF. The DNA for the CDR3 is TGCGCCAGCAGCTGGACGGGAGGTGAGACCCAGTACTTC. The rearrangement uses TRBV5-1 and TRBJ2-5; 7 positions match TRBD2. The length of the CDR3 is 13 residues. With 3 bases clipped from V and 5 bases from J, the junction kept 4 bases outside the gene matches. Germline assignment: CDR1 SGHRS and CDR2 YFSETQ. Drawing the rest from reference TRBV5-1 and TRBJ2-5, the complete variable domain is KAGVTQTPRYLIKTRGQQVTLSCSPISGHRSVSWYQQTPGQGLQFLFEYFSETQRNKGNFPGRFSGRQFSNSRSEMNVSTLELGDSALYLCASSWTGGETQYFGPGTRLLVL.

In this sample, this clonotype turned up many times. The genes are TRBV20-1 and TRBJ1-2; tentative D call: TRBD1 (5 bases). The V end lost 5 bases, the J end lost 4 bases, and 20 bases lay between the germline ends. The CDR3 contains 15 residues. Germline V gene data show CDR1 as DFQATT and CDR2 as SNEGSKA (reference sequence). The CDR3 sequence: CSAVGPPGVGYGYTF. For the CDR3, the DNA is TGCAGTGCTGTAGGGCCTCCGGGGGTGGGCTATGGCTACACCTTC.

In this sample, this clonotype turned up a few times. The chain is built from TRBV5-5 and TRBJ2-7, with 8 bases fitting TRBD1. This CDR3 has 13 residues. The trim removed 5 bases at V and 5 bases at J, leaving 6 bases unmatched. The germline gives CDR1 SGHKS, CDR2 YYEKEE (reference sequence). This CDR3 reads CASSWQGANEQYF. The CDR3, as DNA: TGTGCCAGCAGTTGGCAGGGGGCCAACGAGCAGTACTTC.

The V and J genes are TRBV7-2 and TRBJ2-1; TRBD1 matches at 8 bases. The CDR3 extends over 16 amino acids. The germline CDR1 and CDR2 sequences are SGHTA and FQGNSA. With 4 bases clipped from V and 8 bases from J, the junction kept 13 bases outside the gene matches. The CDR3 region is CASSSGGQVKFDEQFF. The CDR3 bases are TGTGCCAGCAGCTCAGGGGGACAGGTTAAGTTCGATGAGCAGTTCTTC. Full variable domain (remainder filled in from reference TRBV7-2 and TRBJ2-1): GAGVSQSPSNKVTEKGKDVELRCDPISGHTALYWYRQSLGQGLEFLIYFQGNSAPDKSGLPSDRFSAERTGGSVSTLTIQRTQQEDSAVYLCASSSGGQVKFDEQFFGPGTRLTVL.

This clonotype was counted only a few times. The gene calls are TRBV7-6 and TRBJ2-1; weak D call: TRBD2 (6 bases). The length of the CDR3 is 15 residues. The germline V and J ends were trimmed by 7 bases and 6 bases, with 19 bases remaining between them. CDR1 and CDR2 (germline): SGHVS, FNYEAQ. The CDR3 DNA sequence: TGTGCCAGCACCCCAGGGACCGTCGGGGGCAATGAGCAGTTCTTC. Amino acids: CASTPGTVGGNEQFF.

This clonotype has a count of ten or more. The V and J genes are TRBV29-1 and TRBJ2-4, with D possibly matching TRBD2 (5 bases). V lost 0 bases and J lost 0, with 12 bases in between. CDR1 is SQVTM, CDR2 ANQGSEA, per germline. The CDR3 contains 16 residues. The CDR3: CSVEDVASRAKNIQYF. The DNA for the CDR3 is TGCAGCGTTGAAGATGTGGCTAGCAGAGCCAAAAACATTCAGTACTTC.